This TCR beta chain was sequenced during a study of early T cells in non-severe SARS-CoV-2 infection. CDR1 is SNHLY and CDR2 is FYNNEI in the germline V gene. This CDR3 contains 13 residues. V lost 5 bases and J 2 bases, leaving 10 bases between the germline ends. The protocol attached unique molecular identifiers to individual cDNA molecules. MiXCR, applied by TCRdb to the 5' RACE reads, yields one record per CDR3 protein. Among about 31,000 distinct CDR3 sequences listed, roughly 5.7% were seen once. This clonotype was obtained from an adult who was a healthcare worker with PCR-confirmed SARS-CoV-2 infection or an uninfected control (not recorded which). The material sequenced was whole blood. This chain links TRBV2 with TRBJ2-7, with no clear D. The CDR3 region has the DNA TGTGCCAGCAGTCAAAAAAGCGCCTACGAGCAGTACTTC. It specifies CASSQKSAYEQYF.